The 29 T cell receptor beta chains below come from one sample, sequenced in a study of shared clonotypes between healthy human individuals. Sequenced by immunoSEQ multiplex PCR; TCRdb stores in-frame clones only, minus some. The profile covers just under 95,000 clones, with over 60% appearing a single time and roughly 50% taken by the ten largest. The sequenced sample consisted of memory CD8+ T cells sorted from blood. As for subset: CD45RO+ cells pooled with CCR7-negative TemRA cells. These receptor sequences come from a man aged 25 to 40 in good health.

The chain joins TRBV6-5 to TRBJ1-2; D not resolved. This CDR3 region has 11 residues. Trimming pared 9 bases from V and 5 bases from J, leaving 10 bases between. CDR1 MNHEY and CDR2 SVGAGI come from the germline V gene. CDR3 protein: CASVEAYGYTF. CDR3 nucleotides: TGTGCCAGTGTAGAAGCTTATGGCTACACCTTC.

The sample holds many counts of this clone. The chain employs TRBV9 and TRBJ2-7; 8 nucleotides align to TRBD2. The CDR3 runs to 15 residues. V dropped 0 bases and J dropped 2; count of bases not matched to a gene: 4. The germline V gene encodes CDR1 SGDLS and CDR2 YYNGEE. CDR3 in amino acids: CASSVASGSTYEQYF. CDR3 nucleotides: TGTGCCAGCAGCGTAGCAAGCGGGAGTACCTACGAGCAGTACTTC.

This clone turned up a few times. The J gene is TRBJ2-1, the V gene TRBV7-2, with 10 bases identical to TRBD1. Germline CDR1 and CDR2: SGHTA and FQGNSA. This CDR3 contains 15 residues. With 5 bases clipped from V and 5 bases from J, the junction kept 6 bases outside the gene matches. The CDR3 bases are TGTGCCAGCAGCCCGGACAGGGGGTTCCACAATGAGCAGTTCTTC. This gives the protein CASSPDRGFHNEQFF.

CDR3 nucleotides: TGTGCCAGCAGCCACGGACCCGGAAATGAAAAACTGTTTTTT. Protein product: CASSHGPGNEKLFF. This chain joins TRBV14 and TRBJ1-4; D unclear. The germline V gene encodes CDR1 SGHDN and CDR2 FVKESK. The CDR3 loop spans 14 amino acids. The germline V and J ends were trimmed by 3 bases and 5 bases, with 10 bases remaining between them.

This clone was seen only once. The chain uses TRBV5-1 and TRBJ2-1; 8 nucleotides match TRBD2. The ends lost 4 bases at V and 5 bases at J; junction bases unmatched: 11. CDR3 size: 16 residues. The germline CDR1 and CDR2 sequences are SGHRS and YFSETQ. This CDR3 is CASSNRARGDHNEQFF. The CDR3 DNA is TGCGCCAGCAGCAACCGGGCGCGGGGGGACCACAATGAGCAGTTCTTC.

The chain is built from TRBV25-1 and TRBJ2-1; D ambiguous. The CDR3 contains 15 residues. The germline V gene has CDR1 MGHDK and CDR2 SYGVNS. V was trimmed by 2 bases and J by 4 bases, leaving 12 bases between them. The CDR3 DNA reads TGTGCCAGCAGTGAACTAAGCGACCTATACAATGAGCAGTTCTTC. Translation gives CASSELSDLYNEQFF.

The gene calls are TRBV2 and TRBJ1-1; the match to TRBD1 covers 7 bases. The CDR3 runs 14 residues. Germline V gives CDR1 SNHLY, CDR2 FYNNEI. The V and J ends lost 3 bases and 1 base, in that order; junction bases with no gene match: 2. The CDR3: CASSDYRGNTEAFF. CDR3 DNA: TGTGCCAGCAGTGATTACAGGGGGAACACTGAAGCTTTCTTT.

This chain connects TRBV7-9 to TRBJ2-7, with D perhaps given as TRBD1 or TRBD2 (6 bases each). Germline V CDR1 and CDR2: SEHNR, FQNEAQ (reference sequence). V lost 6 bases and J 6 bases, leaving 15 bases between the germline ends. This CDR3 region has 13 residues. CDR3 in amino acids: CASRAFGGLEQYF. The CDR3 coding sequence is TGTGCCAGCAGGGCTTTCGGGGGCCTCGAGCAGTACTTC.

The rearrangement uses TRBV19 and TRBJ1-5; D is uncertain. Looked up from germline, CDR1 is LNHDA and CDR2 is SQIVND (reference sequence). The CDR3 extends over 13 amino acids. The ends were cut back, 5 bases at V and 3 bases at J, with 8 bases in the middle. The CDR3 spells CASSLGYNQPQHF. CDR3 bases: TGTGCCAGTAGTCTCGGCTACAATCAGCCCCAGCATTTT.

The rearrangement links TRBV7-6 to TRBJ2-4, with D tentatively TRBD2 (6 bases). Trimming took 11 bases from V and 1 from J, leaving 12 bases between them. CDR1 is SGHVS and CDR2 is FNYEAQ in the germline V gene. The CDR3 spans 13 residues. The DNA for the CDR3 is TGTGCCCACCCTCGGGGGGCCAAAAACATTCAGTACTTC. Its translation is CAHPRGAKNIQYF.

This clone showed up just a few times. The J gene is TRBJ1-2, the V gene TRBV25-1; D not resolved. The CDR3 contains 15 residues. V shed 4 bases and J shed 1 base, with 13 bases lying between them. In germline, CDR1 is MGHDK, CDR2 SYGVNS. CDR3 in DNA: TGTGCCAGCAGTGGCGCGGATCTGGGTAACTATGGCTACACCTTC. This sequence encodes CASSGADLGNYGYTF.

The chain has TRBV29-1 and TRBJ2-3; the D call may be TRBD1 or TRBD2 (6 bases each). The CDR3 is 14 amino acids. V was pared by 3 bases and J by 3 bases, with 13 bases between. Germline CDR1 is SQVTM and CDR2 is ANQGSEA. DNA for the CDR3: TGCAGCGTTGAGGGGGGAAGGGGGACAGATACGCAGTATTTT. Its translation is CSVEGGRGTDTQYF.

The CDR3 protein is CASSFLPDTAGGPKSYEQYF. CDR3 nucleotides: TGTGCCAGCAGCTTCCTCCCTGATACAGCGGGAGGGCCGAAGTCCTACGAGCAGTACTTC. This chain links TRBV7-8 with TRBJ2-7, with 10 positions matching TRBD2. Germline CDR1 SGHVS, CDR2 FQNEAQ. The CDR3 covers 20 residues. Unmatched junction bases numbered 18, after V lost 3 bases and J lost 1 base.

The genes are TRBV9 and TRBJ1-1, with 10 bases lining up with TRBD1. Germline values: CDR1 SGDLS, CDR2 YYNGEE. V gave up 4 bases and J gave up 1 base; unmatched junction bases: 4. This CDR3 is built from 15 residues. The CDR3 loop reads CASSPGTGANTEAFF. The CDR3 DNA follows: TGTGCCAGCAGCCCCGGGACAGGGGCGAACACTGAAGCTTTCTTT.

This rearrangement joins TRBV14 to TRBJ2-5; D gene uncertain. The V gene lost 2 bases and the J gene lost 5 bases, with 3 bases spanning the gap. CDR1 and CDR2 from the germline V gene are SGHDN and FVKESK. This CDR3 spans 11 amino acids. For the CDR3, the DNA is TGTGCCAGCAGCCAATACGAGACCCAGTACTTC. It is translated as CASSQYETQYF.

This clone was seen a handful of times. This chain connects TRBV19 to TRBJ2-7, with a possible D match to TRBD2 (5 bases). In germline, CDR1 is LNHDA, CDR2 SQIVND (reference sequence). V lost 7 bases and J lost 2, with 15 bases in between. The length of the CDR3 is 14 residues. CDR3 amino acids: CASTPPGSPYEQYF. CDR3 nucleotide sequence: TGTGCCAGTACCCCTCCGGGGTCCCCCTACGAGCAGTACTTC.

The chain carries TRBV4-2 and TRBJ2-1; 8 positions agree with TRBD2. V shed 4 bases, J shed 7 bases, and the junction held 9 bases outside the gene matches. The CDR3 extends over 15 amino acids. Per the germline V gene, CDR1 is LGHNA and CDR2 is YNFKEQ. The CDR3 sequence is CASSPAISGRNEQFF. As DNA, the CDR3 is TGTGCCAGCAGCCCCGCCATCAGCGGGAGAAATGAGCAGTTCTTC.

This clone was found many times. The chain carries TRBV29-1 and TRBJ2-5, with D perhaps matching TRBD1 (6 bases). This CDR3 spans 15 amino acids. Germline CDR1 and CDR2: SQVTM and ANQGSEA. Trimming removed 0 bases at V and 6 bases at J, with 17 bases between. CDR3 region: CSVEDVRGGGQTQYF. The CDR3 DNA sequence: TGCAGCGTTGAAGATGTCAGGGGTGGCGGTCAGACCCAGTACTTC. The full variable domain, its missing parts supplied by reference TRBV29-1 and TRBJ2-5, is SAVISQKPSRDICQRGTSLTIQCQVDSQVTMMFWYRQQPGQSLTLIATANQGSEATYESGFVIDKFPISRPNLTFSTLTVSNMSPEDSSIYLCSVEDVRGGGQTQYFGPGTRLLVL.

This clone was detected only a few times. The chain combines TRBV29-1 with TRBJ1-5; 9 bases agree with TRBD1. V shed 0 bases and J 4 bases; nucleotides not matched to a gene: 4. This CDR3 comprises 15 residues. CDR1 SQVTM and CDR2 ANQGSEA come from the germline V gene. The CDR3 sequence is CSVEDGTGLNQPQHF. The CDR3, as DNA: TGCAGCGTTGAAGATGGGACAGGGCTAAATCAGCCCCAGCATTTT.

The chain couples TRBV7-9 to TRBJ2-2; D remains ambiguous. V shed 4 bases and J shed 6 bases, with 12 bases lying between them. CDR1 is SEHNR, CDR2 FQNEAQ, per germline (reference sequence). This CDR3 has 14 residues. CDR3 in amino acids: CASSSRMPSGELFF. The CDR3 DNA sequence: TGTGCCAGCAGCTCCCGGATGCCTTCCGGGGAGCTGTTTTTT.

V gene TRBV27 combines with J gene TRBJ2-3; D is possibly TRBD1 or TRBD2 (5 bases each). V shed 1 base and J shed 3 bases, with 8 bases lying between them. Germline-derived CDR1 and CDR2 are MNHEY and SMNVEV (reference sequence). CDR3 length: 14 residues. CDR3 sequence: CASSLYGGTDTQYF. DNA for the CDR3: TGTGCCAGCAGTTTATATGGGGGTACAGATACGCAGTATTTT.

CDR3 nucleotides: TGTGCCAGCAGCTTCAACGCAGGGGGATACGAGCAGTACTTC. Translating it yields CASSFNAGGYEQYF. V is TRBV5-6 and J is TRBJ2-7; 7 bases fit TRBD1. Trimming took 2 bases from V and 4 from J; bases not matched to a gene: 6. There are 14 residues in the CDR3. Germline-derived CDR1 and CDR2 are SGHDT and YYEEEE.

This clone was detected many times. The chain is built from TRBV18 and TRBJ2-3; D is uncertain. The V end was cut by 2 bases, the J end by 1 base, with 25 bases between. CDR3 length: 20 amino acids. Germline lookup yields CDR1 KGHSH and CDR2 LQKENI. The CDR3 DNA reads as TGTGCCAGCTCACCATACCAGCCTCCTTTCCCCTTCCTTGGCACAGATACGCAGTATTTT. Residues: CASSPYQPPFPFLGTDTQYF. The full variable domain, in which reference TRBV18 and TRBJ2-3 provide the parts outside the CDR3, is NAGVMQNPRHLVRRRGQEARLRCSPMKGHSHVYWYRQLPEEGLKFMVYLQKENIIDESGMPKERFSAEFPKEGPSILRIQQVVRGDSAAYFCASSPYQPPFPFLGTDTQYFGPGTRLTVL.

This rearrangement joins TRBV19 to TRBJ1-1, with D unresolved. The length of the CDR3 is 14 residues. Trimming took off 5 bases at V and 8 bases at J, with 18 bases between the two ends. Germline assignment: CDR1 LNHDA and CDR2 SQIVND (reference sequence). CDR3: CASSLFTATREAFF. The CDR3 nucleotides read TGTGCCAGTAGTCTCTTTACAGCGACGAGAGAAGCTTTCTTT.

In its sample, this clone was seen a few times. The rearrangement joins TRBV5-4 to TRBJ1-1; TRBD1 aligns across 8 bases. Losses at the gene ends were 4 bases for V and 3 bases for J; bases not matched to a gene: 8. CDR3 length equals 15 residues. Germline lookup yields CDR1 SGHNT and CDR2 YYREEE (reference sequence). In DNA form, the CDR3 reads TGTGCCAGCAGCGACGACAGGGGACGGCACACTGAAGCTTTCTTT. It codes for CASSDDRGRHTEAFF.

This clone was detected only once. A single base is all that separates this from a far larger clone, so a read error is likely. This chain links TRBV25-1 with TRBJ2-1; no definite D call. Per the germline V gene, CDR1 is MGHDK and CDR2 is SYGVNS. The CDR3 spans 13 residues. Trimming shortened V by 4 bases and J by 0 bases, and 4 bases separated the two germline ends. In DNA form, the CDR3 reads TGTGCCAGCAGTGGGAGCTCCTACAATGAGCAGTTCTTC. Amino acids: CASSGSSYNEQFF.

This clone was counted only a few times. The CDR3 sequence: CASRGLAVQETQYF. The CDR3 nucleotides are TGTGCCAGCAGGGGACTAGCGGTGCAAGAGACCCAGTACTTC. The V and J genes are TRBV2 and TRBJ2-5; 11 bases are a match to TRBD2. The CDR3 contains 14 residues. Germline V gene sequence: CDR1 SNHLY, CDR2 FYNNEI. The V gene end was trimmed by 6 bases and the J gene end by 2 bases; junction bases not matched to a gene: 2. Supplemented by reference TRBV2 and TRBJ2-5, the full variable domain reads EPEVTQTPSHQVTQMGQEVILRCVPISNHLYFYWYRQILGQKVEFLVSFYNNEISEKSEIFDDQFSVERPDGSNFTLKIRSTKLEDSAMYFCASRGLAVQETQYFGPGTRLLVL.

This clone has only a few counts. The CDR3 DNA follows: TGTGCCAGCAGTTACTCCCAAGGGGGCCTCAACTATGGCTACACCTTC. This sequence encodes CASSYSQGGLNYGYTF. The V call is TRBV6-5, the J call TRBJ1-2; 7 bases line up with TRBD1. CDR3 length: 16 residues. Per the germline V gene, CDR1 is MNHEY and CDR2 is SVGAGI. V lost 0 bases, J lost 2 bases, and 6 bases stayed unmatched.

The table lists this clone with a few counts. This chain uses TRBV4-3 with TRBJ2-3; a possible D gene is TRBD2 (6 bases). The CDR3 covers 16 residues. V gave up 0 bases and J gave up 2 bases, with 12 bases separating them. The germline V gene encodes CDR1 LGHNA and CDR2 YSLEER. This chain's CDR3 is CASSQETGRLTDTQYF. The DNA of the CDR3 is TGCGCCAGCAGCCAAGAGACGGGGAGGCTCACAGATACGCAGTATTTT.